The clone carrying this T cell receptor (beta chain) was seen ten or more times. Its target is unknown. These data come from a study of identical twins. Study results and caveats: Insertions were fewer in abundant cord blood beta clonotypes, whereas memory repertoires showed none of this pattern. One should note that invariant MAIT and iNKT cells could partly confound zero-insertion analyses. Excess sharing by twins proved weaker in beta out-of-frame sequences.

From the 5' RACE reads, TCRdb called clonotypes with MiXCR, one entry per CDR3 protein. The sample carries hundreds of thousands of distinct CDR3 sequences, 9% to 15% recorded once. These same records also appear under a second study, on yellow fever vaccine responses in identical twins.

Sequenced input: PBMCs. The receptor's source is a woman aged 18 to 35 in good health.

The CDR3 reads CASSPRGLYEQYF. The CDR3 region has the DNA TGTGCCAGCAGCCCTAGAGGACTCTACGAGCAGTACTTC. V is TRBV14 and J is TRBJ2-7, with D possibly TRBD2 on 5 matching bases. Germline V lookup: CDR1 SGHDN, CDR2 FVKESK. The CDR3 contains 13 residues. The V end was cut by 4 bases, the J end by 3 bases, with 10 bases between.